This T cell receptor beta chain was sequenced for a study of T cell changes during pregnancy in multiple sclerosis. V gave up 4 bases and J gave up 6 bases; unmatched junction bases: 10. There are 16 residues in the CDR3. From germline, CDR1 is MNHEY and CDR2 SMNVEV (reference sequence). This clone was seen only once. The table came from immunoSEQ multiplex PCR; TCRdb's copy has only in-frame clones and leaves some out. The sample has around 36,000 clones; around 90% are singletons. The chain couples TRBV27 to TRBJ2-2; 8 nucleotides agree with TRBD1. The receptor was derived from a female donor with multiple sclerosis, enrolled in a pregnancy study. Sequenced material: CD4+ T cells from peripheral blood mononuclear cells, taken in the third trimester of pregnancy. The CDR3 DNA follows: TGTGCCAGCAGTTCCTGGACAGGGCTTTTGCCCGGGGAGCTGTTTTTT. Amino acid sequence: CASSSWTGLLPGELFF.